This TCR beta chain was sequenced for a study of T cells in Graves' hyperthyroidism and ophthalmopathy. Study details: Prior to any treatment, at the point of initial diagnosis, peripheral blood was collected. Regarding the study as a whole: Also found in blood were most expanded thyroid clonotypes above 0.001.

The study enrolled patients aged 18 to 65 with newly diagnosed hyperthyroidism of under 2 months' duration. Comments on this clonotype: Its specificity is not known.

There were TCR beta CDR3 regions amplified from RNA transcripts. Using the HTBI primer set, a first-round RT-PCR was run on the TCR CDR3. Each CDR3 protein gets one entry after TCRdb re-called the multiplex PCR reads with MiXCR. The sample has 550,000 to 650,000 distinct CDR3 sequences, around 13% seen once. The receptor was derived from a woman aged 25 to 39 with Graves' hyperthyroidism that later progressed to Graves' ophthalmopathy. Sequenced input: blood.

The DNA for the CDR3 is TGTGCCATCAGGCCATCAGGCGCCTGGGGGAACTACACAGATACGCAGTATTTT. This sequence encodes CAIRPSGAWGNYTDTQYF. This chain links TRBV10-3 with TRBJ2-3, with D perhaps given as TRBD1 or TRBD2 (5 bases each). Per the germline V gene, CDR1 is ENHRY and CDR2 is SYGVKD. V was pared by 6 bases and J by 2 bases, with 24 bases between. There are 18 residues in the CDR3.